Listed below are T cell receptor beta chains from one sample, sequenced in a study of T-cell reconstitution after alpha-beta-depleted transplantation in children. TCRdb independently ran MiXCR on the PCR reads; one entry per CDR3 protein. The profile covers 350,000 to 400,000 distinct CDR3 sequences, with roughly 14% appearing a single time and 3.5% to 4.5% taken by the ten largest. The specimen was PBMCs, collected from the stem cell graft. These receptors were taken from a human donor who donated a stem cell graft to a child with Fanconi anemia. Both conserved end residues are part of each CDR3. Each record gives: D gene, clone size, V gene, J gene, CDR3 protein, CDR3 DNA. D genes are given only for firm matches. Clone size is given for some rows only: seen once, a few or many times, or a class if the clone is expanded.

TRBD1,few,TRBV29-1,TRBJ2-5,CSVVRGETQYF,TGCAGCGTTGTCAGGGGGGAGACCCAGTACTTC
TRBD1,NA,TRBV6-6,TRBJ1-5,CASSFHRGQGIESNQPQHF,TGTGCCAGCAGTTTTCATAGAGGACAGGGGATTGAAAGCAATCAGCCCCAGCATTTT
NA,NA,TRBV6-5,TRBJ1-1,CASSYGHMNTEAFF,TGTGCCAGCAGTTACGGACACATGAACACTGAAGCTTTCTTT
NA,many,TRBV7-2,TRBJ2-1,CASSLRVTNEQFF,TGTGCCAGCAGCTTAAGGGTTACGAATGAGCAGTTCTTC
NA,many,TRBV20-1,TRBJ2-1,CSAPVRGGIYNEQFF,TGCAGTGCCCCCGTCAGGGGAGGGATCTACAATGAGCAGTTCTTC
TRBD2,many,TRBV5-1,TRBJ2-5,CASGGLAGGETQYF,TGCGCCAGCGGCGGACTAGCCGGGGGGGAGACCCAGTACTTC
TRBD1,NA,TRBV29-1,TRBJ1-2,CSARQGNTNYGYTF,TGCAGCGCGAGACAGGGAAATACTAACTATGGCTACACCTTC
NA,NA,TRBV18,TRBJ2-2,CASSPFENAGELFF,TGTGCCAGCTCACCTTTTGAGAACGCCGGGGAGCTGTTTTTT
NA,many,TRBV20-1,TRBJ2-3,CSATLPARGDTQYF,TGCAGTGCGACACTACCAGCGAGAGGAGATACGCAGTATTTT
NA,NA,TRBV25-1,TRBJ1-4,CASSEGTNEKLFF,TGTGCCAGCAGTGAGGGGACTAATGAAAAACTGTTTTTT
NA,NA,TRBV5-5,TRBJ1-1,CASNYLRGETEAFF,TGTGCCAGCAACTACCTTCGTGGAGAAACTGAAGCTTTCTTT
TRBD1,NA,TRBV29-1,TRBJ1-1,CSAQNQKMTGQGYITEAFF,TGCAGCGCCCAAAATCAGAAAATGACGGGACAGGGGTATATCACTGAAGCTTTCTTT
NA,many,TRBV12-3/TRBV12-4,TRBJ1-2,CASSLWQYGYTF,TGTGCCAGCAGTTTGTGGCAGTATGGCTACACCTTC
NA,few,TRBV9,TRBJ2-1,CASSVIPQGGGSNEQFF,TGTGCCAGCAGTGTAATTCCCCAGGGGGGGGGGTCCAATGAGCAGTTCTTC
NA,NA,TRBV14,TRBJ2-7,CASSTSNAGEQYF,TGTGCCAGCTCGACCTCTAATGCGGGCGAGCAGTACTTC
NA,few,TRBV9,TRBJ2-1,CASSVAGTFSNEQFF,TGTGCCAGCAGCGTCGCAGGGACCTTTAGCAATGAGCAGTTCTTC
TRBD1,many,TRBV12-3/TRBV12-4,TRBJ2-5,CASSPFGTDQETQYF,TGTGCCAGCTCTCCCTTCGGGACAGATCAAGAGACCCAGTACTTC
NA,many,TRBV5-1,TRBJ2-7,CASSLRESYEQYF,TGCGCCAGCAGCTTGAGGGAAAGCTACGAGCAGTACTTC
NA,many,TRBV5-6,TRBJ2-1,CASSLDRGHEQFF,TGTGCCAGCAGCTTGGATAGGGGTCATGAGCAGTTCTTC
NA,many,TRBV4-2,TRBJ1-1,CASSQDLGDTEAFF,TGTGCCAGCAGCCAAGATTTAGGGGACACTGAAGCTTTCTTT
TRBD1,NA,TRBV12-3/TRBV12-4,TRBJ1-5,CASTKSGGLGNQPQHF,TGTGCCAGCACCAAGTCAGGGGGGCTGGGCAATCAGCCCCAGCATTTT
TRBD1,many,TRBV12-3/TRBV12-4,TRBJ2-3,CASSLTGGSDTQYF,TGTGCCAGCAGTTTGACAGGGGGTTCAGATACGCAGTATTTT
NA,NA,TRBV7-6,TRBJ2-1,CASSPRAQIYNEQFF,TGTGCCAGCAGCCCCAGGGCCCAAATATACAATGAGCAGTTCTTC
NA,few,TRBV7-9,TRBJ1-2,CASSLDGYRYTF,TGTGCCAGCAGCTTAGATGGTTATCGCTACACCTTC
TRBD2,NA,TRBV6-5,TRBJ2-1,CASSYFSSGGSEQFF,TGTGCCAGCAGTTACTTTTCTAGCGGGGGTAGTGAGCAGTTCTTC
NA,NA,TRBV7-2,TRBJ1-4,CASSEISNKKLFF,TGTGCCAGCTCCGAGATCTCAAACAAAAAACTGTTTTTT
TRBD1,NA,TRBV25-1,TRBJ1-6,CASVLMGQAMDSPLHF,TGTGCCAGCGTACTGATGGGACAGGCCATGGATTCACCCCTCCACTTT
NA,few,TRBV20-1,TRBJ1-5,CSASPSNQPQHF,TGCAGTGCTAGTCCCAGCAATCAGCCCCAGCATTTT
NA,few,TRBV5-1,TRBJ2-7,CASSSGVGGNYEQYF,TGCGCCAGCAGCTCGGGGGTTGGGGGGAACTACGAGCAGTACTTC
NA,many,TRBV12-3/TRBV12-4,TRBJ1-5,CASSGQFSNQPQHF,TGTGCCAGCAGCGGACAATTTAGCAATCAGCCCCAGCATTTT
NA,NA,TRBV7-8,TRBJ1-2,CASSPTVGPYGYTF,TGTGCCAGCAGCCCGACAGTGGGTCCCTATGGCTACACCTTC